This T cell receptor (beta chain) was profiled in a study of blood T cells in healthy people across ages. Study at large: There was about one barcoded beta molecule captured by template switching per two T cells.

Every donor contributed around 10 milliliters of peripheral blood by blood draw. They isolated at least 7 million PBMCs from each sample. Findings and caveats of the study: Researchers deemed the diversity estimates from one million T cells underestimates.

A note on this clonotype: Its antigen is undetermined.

This CDR3 has 14 amino acids. The germline gives CDR1 SQVTM, CDR2 ANQGSEA. The junction had 17 bases not matched to a gene; V was cut back by 7 bases and J by 11 bases. It was with a sample-barcoded 5' primer and a J-beta primer mix that a second PCR of roughly 6 to 12 cycles was run. TCRdb re-analysed the 5' RACE reads in MiXCR, keeping a single row per CDR3 protein. The profile shows 1.8 million or so distinct CDR3 sequences, 35% to 50% of them singletons. The J gene is TRBJ1-1, the V gene TRBV29-1; 9 bases are a match to TRBD1. The clonotype was recovered from a human donor in good health. Sequenced: blood. The CDR3 DNA is TGCAGCGCACACGCGGACAGGGGTCATGGGGGTGCTTTCTTT. It is translated as CSAHADRGHGGAFF. The full variable domain, completed using reference TRBV29-1 and TRBJ1-1, is SAVISQKPSRDICQRGTSLTIQCQVDSQVTMMFWYRQQPGQSLTLIATANQGSEATYESGFVIDKFPISRPNLTFSTLTVSNMSPEDSSIYLCSAHADRGHGGAFFGQGTRLTVV.